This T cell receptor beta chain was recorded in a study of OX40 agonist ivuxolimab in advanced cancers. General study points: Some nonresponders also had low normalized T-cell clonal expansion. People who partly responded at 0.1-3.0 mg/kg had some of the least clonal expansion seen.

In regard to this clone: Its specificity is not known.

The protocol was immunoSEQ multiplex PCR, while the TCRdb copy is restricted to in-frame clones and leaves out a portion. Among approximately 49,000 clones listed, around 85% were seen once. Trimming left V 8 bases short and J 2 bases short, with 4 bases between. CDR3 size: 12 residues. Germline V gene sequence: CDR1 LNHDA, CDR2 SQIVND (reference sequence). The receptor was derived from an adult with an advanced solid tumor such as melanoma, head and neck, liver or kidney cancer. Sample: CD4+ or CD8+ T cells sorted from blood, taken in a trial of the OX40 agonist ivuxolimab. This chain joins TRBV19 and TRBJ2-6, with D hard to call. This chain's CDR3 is CASSPGANVLTF. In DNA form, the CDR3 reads TGTGCCAGTTCGCCTGGGGCCAACGTCCTGACTTTC. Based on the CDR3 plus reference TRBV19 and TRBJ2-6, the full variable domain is DGGITQSPKYLFRKEGQNVTLSCEQNLNHDAMYWYRQDPGQGLRLIYYSQIVNDFQKGDIAEGYSVSREKKESFPLTVTSAQKNPTAFYLCASSPGANVLTFGAGSRLTVL.